This TCR beta chain was documented in a study of blood T cells in healthy people across ages. The table lists this clonotype with a count of one. Sample-barcoded 5' priming and a J-beta primer mix drove a second PCR of about 6 to 12 cycles. TCRdb used MiXCR to reprocess the 5' RACE reads, holding one entry per CDR3 protein. The sample lists about 1.5 million distinct CDR3 sequences, 42% occurring once. Staff drew ten milliliters of peripheral blood from each donor. Each sample had at least 7 million PBMCs isolated. The extraction recovered at least 5 micrograms of total RNA per sample. The CDR3 loop spans 16 amino acids. Germline CDR1 is LGHDT and CDR2 is YNNKEL (reference sequence). Deletions cut 3 bases from V and 0 bases from J, with 14 bases between.

The rearrangement uses TRBV3-1 and TRBJ1-1, with a weak D call TRBD1 (5 bases). Specimen: blood. The receptor was derived from a woman younger than 30 in good health. CDR3 amino acids: CASSQMPWGVNTEAFF. The CDR3 coding sequence is TGTGCCAGCAGCCAGATGCCTTGGGGCGTGAACACTGAAGCTTTCTTT.